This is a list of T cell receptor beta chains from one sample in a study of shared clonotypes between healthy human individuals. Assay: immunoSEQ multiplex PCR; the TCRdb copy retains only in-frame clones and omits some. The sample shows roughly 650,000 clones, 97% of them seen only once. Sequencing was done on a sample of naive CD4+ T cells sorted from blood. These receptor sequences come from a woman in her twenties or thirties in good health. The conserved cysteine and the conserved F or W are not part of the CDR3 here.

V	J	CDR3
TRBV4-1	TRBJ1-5	ASSQDLLGQGNQPQH
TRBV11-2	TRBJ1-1	ASSPAGQGEDVAF
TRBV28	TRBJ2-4	ASTSEKGWTNIQY
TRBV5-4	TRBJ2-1	ASSWPLGYDSYNEQF
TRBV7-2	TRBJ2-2	ASSLALAGASNTGELF
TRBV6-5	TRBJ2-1	ASRLGLAYNEQF
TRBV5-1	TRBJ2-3	ASSLRAGLSTDTQY
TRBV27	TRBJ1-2	ASRQGWGGYT
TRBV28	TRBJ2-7	ATLKGTYEQY
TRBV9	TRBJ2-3	ASSLGTGGTDTQY
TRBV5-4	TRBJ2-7	ASTTSLGEQY
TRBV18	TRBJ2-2	ASSPREENTGELF
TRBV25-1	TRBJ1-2	ASRGTGAARNYGYT
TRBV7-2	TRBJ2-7	ASSFSVGEQY
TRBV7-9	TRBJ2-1	ASSLSGRVDNEQF
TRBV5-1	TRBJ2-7	ASSLEGRILAGAEQY
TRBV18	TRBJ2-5	ASSLIKGRIQETQY
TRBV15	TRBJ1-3	ATSRDPGNSGNTIY
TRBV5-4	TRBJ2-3	ASSPEVNVNTDTQY
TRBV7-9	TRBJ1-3	ASSLKRTTGGGNTIY
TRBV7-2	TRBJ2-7	ASSLGTGAYEQY
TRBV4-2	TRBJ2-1	ASSQEQTANEQF
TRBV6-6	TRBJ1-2	ASSYQGQGAYGYT
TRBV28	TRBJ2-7	ASSLSPGLDEQY
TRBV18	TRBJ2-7	ASSHDTGTADYEQY